Sequencing of this TCR beta chain was carried out in a study of cytomegalovirus exposure and HLA in healthy donors. Libraries were prepared by immunoSEQ multiplex PCR; TCRdb keeps only in-frame clonotypes and omits some of them. The table lists approximately 100,000 clones, 87% of them singletons. Germline CDR1 and CDR2: MDHEN and SYDVKM. The J segment lost 5 bases and the V segment lost 7 bases, leaving 14 bases of the junction unmatched. This CDR3 is built from 15 residues. The rearrangement joins TRBV28 to TRBJ2-7, with 7 bases lining up with TRBD2. The sequencing sample was made of PBMCs. This TCR was sampled from a woman in her twenties or thirties in good health and CMV-seronegative. CDR3 sequence: CASKSLGGSLNEQYF. The CDR3 DNA sequence: TGTGCCAGCAAGTCCCTGGGCGGGAGTCTGAACGAGCAGTACTTC.